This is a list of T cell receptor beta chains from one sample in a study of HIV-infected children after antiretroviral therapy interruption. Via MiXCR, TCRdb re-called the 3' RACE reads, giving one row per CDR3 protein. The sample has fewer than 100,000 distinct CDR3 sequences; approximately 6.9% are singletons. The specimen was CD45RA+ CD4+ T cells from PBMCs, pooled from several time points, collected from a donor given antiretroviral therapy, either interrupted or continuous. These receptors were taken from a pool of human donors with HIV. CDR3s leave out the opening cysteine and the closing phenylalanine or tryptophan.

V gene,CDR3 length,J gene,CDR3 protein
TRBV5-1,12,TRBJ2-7,ASSFTGGTYEQY
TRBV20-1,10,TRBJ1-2,SASKGLQGYT
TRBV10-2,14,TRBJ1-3,ASGGLGQGSGNTIY
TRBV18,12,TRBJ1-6,ASSPPTGDSPLH
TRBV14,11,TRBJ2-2,ASREQGPGELF
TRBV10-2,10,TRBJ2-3,ASSESTDTQY
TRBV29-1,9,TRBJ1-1,SVVKNTEAF
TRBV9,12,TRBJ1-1,ASSARGTNTEAF
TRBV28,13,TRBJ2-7,ASSTSPGLAYEQY
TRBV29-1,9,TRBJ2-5,SVSGEETQY
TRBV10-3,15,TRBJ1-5,APSRSARIRSNQPQH
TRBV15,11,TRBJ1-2,ATNMDRGYGYT
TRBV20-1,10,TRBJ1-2,SARGKWEGYT
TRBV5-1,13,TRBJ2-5,ASSLAGGREETQY
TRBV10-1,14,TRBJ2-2,ASSESYGYDTGELF
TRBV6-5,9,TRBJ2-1,ASSYFGEQF
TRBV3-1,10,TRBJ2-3,ASSQAGGAGY
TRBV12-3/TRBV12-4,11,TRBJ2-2,ASSSSGTGELF
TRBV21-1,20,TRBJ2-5,ASSKDARPIESLADLRETQY
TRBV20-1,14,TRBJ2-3,SASAPSGGYTDTQY
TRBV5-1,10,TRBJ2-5,ASSPSGGTQY
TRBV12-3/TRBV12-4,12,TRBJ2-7,ASRGVEPTYEQY
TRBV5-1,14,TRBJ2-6,ASSQSMGSGANVLT
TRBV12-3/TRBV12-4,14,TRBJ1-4,ASSFGGLRRNEKLF
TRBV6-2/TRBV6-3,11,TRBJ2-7,ASRLRGARSTY
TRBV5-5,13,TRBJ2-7,ASSILGRGQYEQY
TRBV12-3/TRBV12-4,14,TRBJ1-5,ASSSTPQGDNQPQH
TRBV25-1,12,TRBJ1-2,ASSEWDREYGYT
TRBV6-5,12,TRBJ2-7,ASSSGPTSYEQY
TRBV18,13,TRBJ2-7,ASSAGMGSTYEQY
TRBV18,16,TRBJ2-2,ASSPFPAGGRNTGELF
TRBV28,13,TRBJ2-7,ASSLSTSGRGEQY
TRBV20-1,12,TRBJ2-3,SASSGSGADTQY
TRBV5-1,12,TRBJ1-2,ASSLEVGVGGYT
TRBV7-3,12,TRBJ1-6,ASSLGTANSPLH
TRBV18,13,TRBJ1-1,ASSPMGGGDTEAF
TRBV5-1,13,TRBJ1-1,ASSLYQGGYTEAF
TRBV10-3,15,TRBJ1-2,AISPQHGQGDREGYT
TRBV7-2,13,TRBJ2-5,ASSLGASTQETQY
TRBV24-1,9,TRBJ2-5,ATSVGETQY
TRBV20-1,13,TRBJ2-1,SAEEQPGQRNEQF
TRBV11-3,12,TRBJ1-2,ASSLDKGADGYT
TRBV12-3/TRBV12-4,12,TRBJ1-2,ASSFAGGNYGYT
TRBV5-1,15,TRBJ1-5,ASSPLGTNTGSQPQH
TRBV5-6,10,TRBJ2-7,ASSLGQGRRY
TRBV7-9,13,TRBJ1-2,ASSSTGFANYGYT
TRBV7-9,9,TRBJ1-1,ASRANTEAF
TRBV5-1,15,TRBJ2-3,ASRPRGGVGGEDTQY
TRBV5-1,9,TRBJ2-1,ASSLENEQF
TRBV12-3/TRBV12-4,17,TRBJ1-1,ASSKPPRTGVFRGTEAF
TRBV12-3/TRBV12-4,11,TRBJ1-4,ASSPTLSEKLF
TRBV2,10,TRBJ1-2,ASRETGYGYT